These 22 T cell receptor beta chains were sequenced from one sample in a study of blood T cell repertoires in COVID-19. The table came from immunoSEQ multiplex PCR; TCRdb's copy has only in-frame clones and leaves some out. The sample consists of 70,000 to 100,000 clones, roughly 75% of them appearing once. Sequenced sample: peripheral blood. The receptor source for this set is a woman between 45 and 60 years old with acute or convalescent COVID-19.

The chain joins TRBV18 to TRBJ1-6; 7 bases are shared with TRBD1. V gave up 3 bases and J gave up 5 bases; unmatched junction bases: 4. Germline V gene lookup returns CDR1 KGHSH and CDR2 LQKENI. The CDR3 length is 15 residues. CDR3 protein: CASSPSQGDNSPLHF. The CDR3 DNA is TGTGCCAGCTCACCCTCCCAGGGGGATAATTCACCCCTCCACTTT.

This clone appeared a single time. The chain links TRBV6-5 to TRBJ2-2; D uncertain. Trimming pared 7 bases from V and 6 bases from J, leaving 18 bases between. This CDR3 region has 15 residues. Germline loops: CDR1 MNHEY, CDR2 SVGAGI. CDR3 DNA: TGTGCCAGCACATCCCCGCTGAGTACGGCCGGGGAGCTGTTTTTT. Protein: CASTSPLSTAGELFF.

In its sample, this clone was seen once. The chain recombines TRBV6-2 or TRBV6-3 with TRBJ1-6, with 7 bases aligning to TRBD1. The V gene's germline CDR1 is MNHEY and CDR2 SVGEGT. J lost 10 bases, V lost 6 bases, and 12 bases had no gene match. The CDR3 spans 15 residues. The CDR3 sequence: CASSPSTGIGSPLHF. In DNA, the CDR3 is TGTGCCAGCAGCCCTTCGACAGGGATAGGATCACCCCTCCACTTT.

This clone has more than one count but fewer than ten. The CDR3, as DNA: TGTGCCAGCAGTTACCCACAGGGGGGCGTAGGAAACACCATATATTTT. It codes for CASSYPQGGVGNTIYF. The V call is TRBV6-5, the J call TRBJ1-3; 8 bases are shared with TRBD1. Germline V gene sequence: CDR1 MNHEY, CDR2 SVGAGI. V trimming: 2 bases; J trimming: 4 bases; junction bases outside the gene matches: 7. The CDR3 spans 16 residues.

The chain joins TRBV15 to TRBJ1-6, with no clear D. Trimming stripped 4 bases from V and 8 bases from J, with 9 bases between. CDR1 LNHNV and CDR2 YYDKDF come from the germline V gene (reference sequence). The CDR3 totals 13 residues. Written as DNA, the CDR3 is TGTGCCACCAGCATGGCGGGGTATTCACCCCTCCACTTT. The encoded protein is CATSMAGYSPLHF.

This sequence joins TRBV29-1 and TRBJ1-2; 7 bases fit TRBD1. Germline CDR1 reads SQVTM; CDR2 reads ANQGSEA. J gave up 7 bases and V 2 bases, and 4 bases lay outside the gene matches. This CDR3 has 12 amino acids. The CDR3 DNA reads TGCAGCGTTGAAAGGGGGCTGGGTGGCTACACCTTC. Translating gives CSVERGLGGYTF.

This clone is a singleton in its sample. The J gene is TRBJ1-1, the V gene TRBV4-1, with 11 bases fitting TRBD1. Trimming took 8 bases from V and 2 from J; bases not matched to a gene: 4. Per germline, CDR1 MGHRA and CDR2 YSYEKL. The CDR3 loop spans 14 amino acids. The DNA for the CDR3 is TGCGCCAGCCGGGGGACAGGGGGAAACACTGAAGCTTTCTTT. Amino acids: CASRGTGGNTEAFF.

As for this clone: At the DNA level, this CDR3 is encoded by other sequences in the same sample as well. V and J are TRBV28 and TRBJ2-5; no definite D call. Trimming left V 3 bases short and J 5 bases short, with 4 bases between. The CDR3 spans 11 residues. Germline V gene lookup returns CDR1 MDHEN and CDR2 SYDVKM. The CDR3 DNA follows: TGTGCCAGCAGTTTGAGGGAGACCCAGTACTTC. Residues: CASSLRETQYF.

This clone was counted only a few times. V usage is TRBV4-2 and J usage is TRBJ2-3; 9 bases fit TRBD2. From germline, CDR1 is LGHNA and CDR2 YNFKEQ. The CDR3 extends over 16 amino acids. The J segment lost 2 bases and the V segment lost 2 bases, leaving 5 bases of the junction unmatched. Written as DNA, the CDR3 is TGTGCCAGCAGCCAACTACTAGCGGGTCTCACAGATACGCAGTATTTT. Amino acids: CASSQLLAGLTDTQYF.

CDR3 in amino acids: CASSPRLAGAETQYF. CDR3 nucleotide sequence: TGTGCCAGCAGTCCTCGACTAGCGGGGGCGGAGACCCAGTACTTC. V usage is TRBV28 and J usage is TRBJ2-5; 12 bases fit TRBD2. The V gene's germline CDR1 is MDHEN and CDR2 SYDVKM. Unmatched junction bases numbered 6, after V lost 5 bases and J lost 5 bases. CDR3 length: 15 residues.

On this clone: A much bigger clone sits one base away, suggesting this may be a read error. The J gene is TRBJ1-1, the V gene TRBV6-5; 8 bases map to TRBD1. With 6 bases clipped from V and 1 base from J, the junction kept 4 bases outside the gene matches. Germline CDR1 and CDR2: MNHEY and SVGAGI. The CDR3 sequence is 14 residues long. CDR3 region: CASSRTGRNTEAFF. The CDR3 DNA sequence: TGTGCCAGCAGCCGGACAGGGAGGAACACTGAAGCTTTCTTT.

A few counts support this clone. The chain joins TRBV7-2 to TRBJ2-5; D gene uncertain. V shed 5 bases and J shed 1 base, with 14 bases lying between them. The CDR3 length is 15 residues. CDR1 is SGHTA, CDR2 FQGNSA, per germline. CDR3 in DNA: TGTGCCAGCAGCCTCCGTCAGGCCCGCCAAGAGACCCAGTACTTC. It codes for CASSLRQARQETQYF.

This clone was observed a handful of times. The V and J genes are TRBV2 and TRBJ1-1; maybe TRBD1 (6 bases). CDR1 is SNHLY and CDR2 is FYNNEI in the germline V gene. V was shortened by 1 base and J by 3 bases, with 12 bases between the two germline ends. The CDR3 totals 15 residues. CDR3 sequence: CASSEGSQGDTEAFF. The CDR3 DNA reads TGTGCCAGCAGTGAAGGATCACAGGGAGACACTGAAGCTTTCTTT.

The V gene is TRBV9, the J gene TRBJ1-1; D is possibly TRBD1 (6 bases). Per germline, CDR1 SGDLS and CDR2 YYNGEE. Deletions cut 9 bases from V and 3 bases from J, with 15 bases between. This CDR3 region has 13 residues. CDR3 region: CATSRGGDTEAFF. In DNA form, the CDR3 reads TGTGCCACAAGCAGAGGGGGGGACACTGAAGCTTTCTTT.

The V gene is TRBV28, the J gene TRBJ2-1; D is possibly TRBD1 (5 bases). The CDR3 is 12 residues long. The V end was cut by 8 bases, the J end by 2 bases, with 7 bases between. The germline CDR1 and CDR2 sequences are MDHEN and SYDVKM. The CDR3 protein is CASGATYNEQFF. CDR3 coding DNA: TGTGCCAGCGGGGCTACCTACAATGAGCAGTTCTTC.

As DNA, the CDR3 is TGTGCCAGCAGTTATATGGGCAGCAGCGAGCAGTACTTC. This sequence encodes CASSYMGSSEQYF. The chain uses TRBV6-2 or TRBV6-3 and TRBJ2-7, with D unclear. Trimming cost V 3 bases and J 6 bases, with 12 bases left between them. The CDR3 is made up of 13 amino acids. Germline V gene data show CDR1 as MNHEY and CDR2 as SVGEGT.

The J gene is TRBJ1-5, the V gene TRBV19; the D gene is possibly TRBD1 (5 bases). The V gene lost 7 bases and the J gene lost 6 bases, with 13 bases spanning the gap. Germline CDR1 is LNHDA and CDR2 is SQIVND (reference sequence). The CDR3 is 13 amino acids. CDR3 in DNA: TGTGCCAGTACAGGGCAGGGAGGTCAGCCCCAGCATTTT. It codes for CASTGQGGQPQHF.

This chain links TRBV11-2 with TRBJ2-3; no firm D call. CDR1 is SGHAT, CDR2 FQNNGV, per germline. The CDR3 is 12 amino acids. Between the trimmed V and J ends, which lost 1 base and 6 bases, there was a span of 5 bases. The CDR3 spells CASSLVRDTQYF. The CDR3 nucleotides read TGTGCCAGCAGCTTAGTGCGGGATACGCAGTATTTT.

V and J are TRBV28 and TRBJ1-6; 7 positions agree with TRBD1. V gave up 5 bases and J gave up 8 bases; unmatched junction bases: 9. The CDR3 consists of 15 residues. Germline CDR1 is MDHEN and CDR2 is SYDVKM. The CDR3 DNA is TGTGCCAGCAGTCCGCCCCTAACAGGGGATTCACCCCTCCACTTT. It codes for CASSPPLTGDSPLHF.

This clone has a handful of counts. The chain carries TRBV6-5 and TRBJ2-3, with D possibly being TRBD2 (5 bases). Trimming removed 5 bases from V and 9 bases from J, with 12 bases in between. Per the germline V gene, CDR1 is MNHEY and CDR2 is SVGAGI. The CDR3 contains 12 residues. CDR3 region: CASSMRAETQYF. CDR3 sequence (DNA): TGTGCCAGCAGTATGCGGGCCGAAACGCAGTATTTT.

The chain is built from TRBV28 and TRBJ2-1; TRBD2 matches 7 bases. This CDR3 is 14 amino acids long. The germline gives CDR1 MDHEN, CDR2 SYDVKM. V dropped 5 bases and J dropped 3; count of bases not matched to a gene: 4. This chain's CDR3 is CASSGGGDYNEQFF. Here the CDR3 DNA reads TGTGCCAGCAGTGGCGGGGGAGACTACAATGAGCAGTTCTTC. The full variable domain, its missing parts supplied by reference TRBV28 and TRBJ2-1, is DVKVTQSSRYLVKRTGEKVFLECVQDMDHENMFWYRQDPGLGLRLIYFSYDVKMKEKGDIPEGYSVSREKKERFSLILESASTNQTSMYLCASSGGGDYNEQFFGPGTRLTVL.

This clone has only a few counts. The rearrangement joins TRBV14 to TRBJ1-4; the D gene is possibly TRBD1 (5 bases). CDR3 length: 15 amino acids. The V and J ends lost 4 bases and 8 bases respectively, with 17 bases between them. Germline assignment: CDR1 SGHDN and CDR2 FVKESK. This chain's CDR3 is CASSRQLGIGEKLFF. In nucleotides, the CDR3 is TGTGCCAGCAGCCGACAGTTAGGGATCGGGGAAAAACTGTTTTTT.